A single sample gave rise to the 22 T cell receptor beta chains below, sequenced in a study of patients and donors after allogeneic stem cell transplantation. TCRdb reprocessed the RT-PCR reads via MiXCR and lists one record per CDR3 protein. This table has 2,500 to 3,000 distinct CDR3 sequences, roughly 17% appearing once. The sequencing sample was made of blood, either unsorted or a sorted T cell fraction (not recorded which). The origin of the receptors is a human donor who was either an allogeneic HSCT recipient or a stem cell or donor lymphocyte infusion donor (not recorded which). It is not recorded whose cells these are; they may come from a transplant donor.

V and J are TRBV27 and TRBJ1-1; unclear D gene. The CDR3 extends over 14 amino acids. Trimming pared 3 bases from V and 3 bases from J, leaving 11 bases between. Germline V CDR1 and CDR2: MNHEY, SMNVEV (reference sequence). CDR3 nucleotides: TGTGCCAGCAGTTTTCTGGGGTCTTACACTGAAGCTTTCTTT. Translation: CASSFLGSYTEAFF.

The V gene is TRBV18, the J gene TRBJ1-1; possibly TRBD1 for D (5 bases). CDR3 length equals 12 residues. The ends were cut back, 5 bases at V and 7 bases at J, with 11 bases in the middle. Germline lookup yields CDR1 KGHSH and CDR2 LQKENI. In nucleotides, the CDR3 is TGTGCCAGCTCAAAGGGGAGAAGTGAAGCTTTCTTT. It specifies CASSKGRSEAFF.

V gene TRBV7-2 combines with J gene TRBJ2-1, with D perhaps TRBD1 or TRBD2 (5 bases each). V shed 1 base and J shed 10 bases, with 14 bases lying between them. Germline V lookup: CDR1 SGHTA, CDR2 FQGNSA. CDR3 length: 14 residues. CDR3 residues: CASSLESGTGEQFF. The CDR3 DNA sequence: TGTGCCAGCAGCTTAGAGTCAGGGACCGGCGAGCAGTTCTTC.

A few counts support this clonotype. The chain employs TRBV10-3 and TRBJ2-1, with D tentatively TRBD2 (5 bases). This CDR3 has 13 amino acids. Germline CDR1 ENHRY, CDR2 SYGVKD. V was pared by 4 bases and J by 5 bases, with 9 bases between. CDR3 bases: TGTGCCATCAGTGGGGAGCCCGACAATGAGCAGTTCTTC. Translating it yields CAISGEPDNEQFF.

The chain couples TRBV6-2 or TRBV6-3 to TRBJ2-5, with 7 bases identical to TRBD2. CDR3 length: 11 residues. Germline V lookup: CDR1 MNHEY, CDR2 SVGEGT. CDR3 loop: CGAGVRETQYF. CDR3 sequence (DNA): TGTGGTGCGGGAGTCCGAGAGACCCAGTACTTC.

This chain uses TRBV29-1 with TRBJ2-2; 13 bases agree with TRBD2. CDR3 size: 16 residues. CDR1 SQVTM and CDR2 ANQGSEA come from the germline V gene. V lost 6 bases, J lost 3 bases, and 7 bases stayed unmatched. CDR3 bases: TGCAGCGTGAAAGGACTAGCGGGAGACGACACCGGGGAGCTGTTTTTT. Translating it yields CSVKGLAGDDTGELFF.

This clonotype is termed medium-sized. The chain links TRBV7-6 to TRBJ2-2, with no clear D. This CDR3 is 13 amino acids long. The germline V and J ends were trimmed by 2 bases and 4 bases, with 5 bases remaining between them. The V gene's germline CDR1 is SGHVS and CDR2 FNYEAQ. CDR3 residues: CASSLSTTGELFF. CDR3 DNA sequence: TGTGCCAGCAGCTTAAGTACCACCGGGGAGCTGTTTTTT.

V gene TRBV5-4 combines with J gene TRBJ1-2, with D possibly TRBD1 on 5 matching bases. The germline V gene has CDR1 SGHNT and CDR2 YYREEE (reference sequence). The V gene lost 3 bases and the J gene lost 8 bases, with 8 bases spanning the gap. The CDR3 consists of 11 residues. CDR3 region: CASSSWGGYTF. CDR3 bases: TGTGCCAGCAGCTCTTGGGGCGGCTACACCTTC.

The sample holds a few counts of this clonotype. The CDR3 reads CASSYQLETQYF. The DNA of the CDR3 is TGTGCCAGCAGTTACCAGCTAGAGACCCAGTACTTC. The chain links TRBV6-6 to TRBJ2-5; D is undetermined. Germline-derived CDR1 and CDR2 are MNHNY and SVGAGI (reference sequence). Trimming left V 2 bases short and J 4 bases short, with 5 bases between. The CDR3 contains 12 residues.

There are a few counts of this clonotype. This chain uses TRBV20-1 with TRBJ1-1; 8 nucleotides align to TRBD1. Germline V CDR1 and CDR2: DFQATT, SNEGSKA (reference sequence). The ends lost 6 bases at V and 3 bases at J; junction bases unmatched: 3. The CDR3 totals 12 residues. This CDR3 is CSAGQADTEAFF. The CDR3 DNA follows: TGCAGTGCGGGACAGGCGGACACTGAAGCTTTCTTT.

J is TRBJ2-3 and V is TRBV7-2; D not certain. Germline CDR1 and CDR2: SGHTA and FQGNSA. The CDR3 sequence is 12 residues long. V shed 5 bases and J shed 5 bases, with 8 bases lying between them. The CDR3 reads CASSAQIDTQYF. The CDR3 region has the DNA TGTGCCAGCAGCGCCCAAATAGATACGCAGTATTTT. The full variable domain, in which reference TRBV7-2 and TRBJ2-3 provide the parts outside the CDR3, is GAGVSQSPSNKVTEKGKDVELRCDPISGHTALYWYRQSLGQGLEFLIYFQGNSAPDKSGLPSDRFSAERTGGSVSTLTIQRTQQEDSAVYLCASSAQIDTQYFGPGTRLTVL.

This clonotype showed up just a few times. The chain has TRBV6-2 or TRBV6-3 and TRBJ2-1, with 7 bases identical to TRBD2. Germline trimming cut 7 bases from V and 7 bases from J; bases unmatched to any gene: 4. From germline, CDR1 is MNHEY and CDR2 SVGEGT. This CDR3 is built from 12 residues. CDR3 sequence (DNA): TGTGCCAGCATGGGGAGGGAGAATGAGCAGTTCTTC. Its translation is CASMGRENEQFF.

This clonotype was picked up a small number of times. V usage is TRBV6-5 and J usage is TRBJ2-1, with a weak D call TRBD1 (5 bases). Germline CDR1 MNHEY, CDR2 SVGAGI. The CDR3 loop spans 11 amino acids. Trimming cost V 3 bases and J 13 bases, with 10 bases left between them. CDR3: CASSYQGNQFF. CDR3 DNA sequence: TGTGCCAGCAGTTATCAGGGAAACCAGTTCTTC.

The rearrangement uses TRBV7-2 and TRBJ2-7; no clear D. The CDR3 covers 12 residues. Looked up from germline, CDR1 is SGHTA and CDR2 is FQGNSA. Between the trimmed V and J ends, which lost 3 bases and 8 bases, there was a span of 11 bases. The chain's CDR3 is CASSLGRDKQYF. The CDR3 coding sequence is TGTGCCAGCAGCTTGGGAAGGGATAAGCAGTACTTC.

This clonotype was counted only a few times. The J gene is TRBJ2-3, the V gene TRBV7-9; perhaps TRBD1 as D (6 bases). The V end lost 5 bases, the J end lost 2 bases, and 11 bases lay between the germline ends. The germline CDR1 and CDR2 sequences are SEHNR and FQNEAQ (reference sequence). This CDR3 contains 14 residues. In DNA form, the CDR3 reads TGTGCCAGCAGCGTCGGACAGCTCACAGATACGCAGTATTTT. This gives the protein CASSVGQLTDTQYF.

This clonotype has more than one count but fewer than ten. The chain is built from TRBV7-6 and TRBJ2-5; D is perhaps TRBD1 (6 bases). The germline V and J ends were trimmed by 5 bases and 5 bases, with 12 bases remaining between them. The CDR3 spans 13 residues. Germline CDR1 and CDR2: SGHVS and FNYEAQ. The CDR3 DNA sequence: TGTGCCAGCAGCCCGGGACAATTCGAGACCCAGTACTTC. Residues: CASSPGQFETQYF.

Turning to this clonotype: One end of the junction is discordant with germline, which a read error may explain. The chain's CDR3 is CASSWSSGQETQYF. CDR3 DNA: TGTGCTAGCAGCTGGAGTAGCGGCCAAGAGACCCAGTACTTC. The J gene is TRBJ2-5, the V gene TRBV7-7, with TRBD2 as a possible D gene (6 bases). Germline V gives CDR1 SSHAT, CDR2 FNYEAQ (reference sequence). The CDR3 is made up of 14 amino acids.

There are a few counts of this clonotype. The chain employs TRBV7-6 and TRBJ2-1, with D unresolved. CDR1 and CDR2 from the germline V gene are SGHVS and FNYEAQ. Trimming took 2 bases from V and 5 from J, leaving 7 bases between them. This CDR3 has 13 amino acids. This CDR3 reads CASSLNPNNEQFF. CDR3 bases: TGTGCCAGCAGCTTAAATCCAAACAATGAGCAGTTCTTC.

The CDR3 coding sequence is TGCGCCAGCAGTTCCGGGTTCCCTGGGGAGACGCAGTATTTT. It specifies CASSSGFPGETQYF. The chain links TRBV5-1 to TRBJ2-3, with D tentatively TRBD2 (5 bases). The CDR3 has 14 amino acids. Germline-derived CDR1 and CDR2 are SGHRS and YFSETQ. Trimming cost V 5 bases and J 9 bases, with 19 bases left between them.

By proportion, this clonotype is medium-sized. The V call is TRBV7-2, the J call TRBJ2-1, with 9 bases identical to TRBD1. The germline V gene has CDR1 SGHTA and CDR2 FQGNSA. Trimming took 3 bases from V and 5 from J; bases not matched to a gene: 5. CDR3 length: 15 amino acids. CDR3 loop: CASSLDRGKNNEQFF. Written as DNA, the CDR3 is TGTGCCAGCAGCTTGGACAGGGGTAAGAACAATGAGCAGTTCTTC.

This clonotype was seen a few times. The rearrangement uses TRBV5-1 and TRBJ2-7, with TRBD2 as a possible D gene (5 bases). Per germline, CDR1 SGHRS and CDR2 YFSETQ. The germline V and J ends were trimmed by 7 bases and 1 base, with 12 bases remaining between them. This CDR3 has 13 residues. CDR3 DNA sequence: TGCGCCAGCTACCACCCGGGATCCTACGAGCAGTACTTC. This translates into CASYHPGSYEQYF.

The chain carries TRBV4-3 and TRBJ2-1; 8 bases are shared with TRBD2. This CDR3 region has 16 residues. V shed 2 bases, J shed 3 bases, and the junction held 6 bases outside the gene matches. CDR1 is LGHNA and CDR2 is YSLEER in the germline V gene. CDR3: CASSQRGTRVYNEQFF. The CDR3 bases are TGCGCCAGCAGCCAACGAGGGACTAGAGTCTACAATGAGCAGTTCTTC.